Listed below are T cell receptor beta chains from one sample, sequenced in a study of T-cell reconstitution after alpha-beta-depleted transplantation in children. TCRdb re-called the PCR reads through MiXCR, storing one row per CDR3 protein. The sample includes approximately 350,000 distinct CDR3 sequences, about 14% of them seen just once. The sample in question was PBMCs, obtained from the stem cell graft. The receptors were gathered from a human donor who donated a stem cell graft to a child with Fanconi anemia. CDR3s include the opening cysteine and the closing phenylalanine or tryptophan. D genes are given only for firm matches. Not all rows give a size; the values are once, few, many and, for expanded clones, a class.

V gene	clone size	J gene	D gene	CDR3 DNA	CDR3 protein
TRBV20-1	-	TRBJ2-3	TRBD2	TGCAGTGCTAGAGAGGTGGGAGCGGGATTGAGAGATACGCAGTATTTT	CSAREVGAGLRDTQYF
TRBV6-1	many	TRBJ1-3	-	TGTGCCAGCAGTCCGAACAGGGCTGGAAACACCATATATTTT	CASSPNRAGNTIYF
TRBV5-1	few	TRBJ1-1	TRBD1	TGCGCCAGCAGCCCTGATGGGCAGGGGGCTTGGGCTACTGAAGCTTTCTTT	CASSPDGQGAWATEAFF
TRBV4-3	-	TRBJ2-2	TRBD2	TGCGCCAGCAGCCAAGATCTTGTAGCGGGGGGGCGTCACGGGGAGCTGTTTTTT	CASSQDLVAGGRHGELFF
TRBV20-1	-	TRBJ1-1	-	TGCAGTGCTAGACCAATGAACACTGAAGCTTTCTTT	CSARPMNTEAFF
TRBV11-2	-	TRBJ1-5	-	TGTGCCAGCAGTCAGAGTCTTAATCAGCCCCAGCATTTT	CASSQSLNQPQHF
TRBV29-1	many	TRBJ1-5	TRBD1	TGCAGCGTTGAAGATGGAGGACAGGGTAATCCCTCTAATAGCGATCAGCCCCAGCATTTT	CSVEDGGQGNPSNSDQPQHF
TRBV9	many	TRBJ2-2	-	TGTGCCAGCAGCTCCAATGGGGAGCTGTTTTTT	CASSSNGELFF
TRBV11-2	-	TRBJ2-3	TRBD1	TGTGCCAGCAGCTTAGAATTCCCCCGGACAGGGGCCACAGATACGCAGTATTTT	CASSLEFPRTGATDTQYF
TRBV20-1	few	TRBJ2-1	-	TGCAGTGCCCGAGGGCTAGCAGGTAATGAGCAGTTCTTC	CSARGLAGNEQFF
TRBV20-1	few	TRBJ2-5	-	TGCAGTGCTAGAGACCCGGGGGCAGAGACCCAGTACTTC	CSARDPGAETQYF
TRBV5-1	few	TRBJ1-1	TRBD1	TGCGCCAGCAGCGAGGACAGGGGGCTCAGGGCTTTCTTT	CASSEDRGLRAFF
TRBV25-1	few	TRBJ1-1	TRBD1	TGTGCCAGCAGTGAGACCACAGGGGACAGGGGTGAAGCTTTCTTT	CASSETTGDRGEAFF
TRBV6-6	-	TRBJ2-3	-	TGTGCCAGCCACACGGAGGGACGATCGCAGTATTTT	CASHTEGRSQYF
TRBV12-3/TRBV12-4	few	TRBJ2-1	TRBD2	TGTGCCAGCACCCAGGGTACTAGCGGGGCCTACAGTGAGCAGTTCTTC	CASTQGTSGAYSEQFF
TRBV28	many	TRBJ2-5	-	TGTGTTATAACCCCGGCTAGCAAAGAGACCCAGTACTTC	CVITPASKETQYF
TRBV12-3/TRBV12-4	-	TRBJ1-1	TRBD1	TGTGCCAGCAGTTCATCCGGGACAGGGGGGGAAGCTTTCTTT	CASSSSGTGGEAFF
TRBV5-1	many	TRBJ2-1	-	TGCGCCAGCAGCTTGGCCAGTCGGATATCCAACAATGAGCAGTTCTTC	CASSLASRISNNEQFF
TRBV19	-	TRBJ1-4	-	TGTGCCAGTAGGGCCCACAGGGCCCAGGATGAAAAACTGTTTTTT	CASRAHRAQDEKLFF
TRBV7-8	few	TRBJ1-1	TRBD1	TGTGCCAGCAGCTTAGGATTAGGGACAGATGAAGCTTTCTTT	CASSLGLGTDEAFF
TRBV7-6	many	TRBJ2-7	-	TGTGCCAGCAGCTTAGCGCTCTTGAACGAGCAGTACTTC	CASSLALLNEQYF
TRBV12-3/TRBV12-4	-	TRBJ2-1	-	TGTGCAACGACAGGATACAATGAGCAGTTCTTC	CATTGYNEQFF
TRBV5-5	few	TRBJ1-2	-	TGTGCCAGCAGCTTGGATGCAGGGCCCACCTATGGCTACACCTTC	CASSLDAGPTYGYTF
TRBV7-2	many	TRBJ1-5	-	TGTGCCAGCAGCCCCCTATCCGGCAATCAGCCCCAGCATTTT	CASSPLSGNQPQHF
TRBV20-1	few	TRBJ2-5	TRBD2	TGCAGTGCCGGGACTAGCGGACAAGAGACCCAGTACTTC	CSAGTSGQETQYF
TRBV18	-	TRBJ2-7	-	TGTGCCAGCTCACCACCGGATGGGCAACTTACGATGCAGTACTTC	CASSPPDGQLTMQYF
TRBV5-1	-	TRBJ1-2	-	TGCGCCAGCACCCCCGGGACCGCAAACTATGGCTACACCTTC	CASTPGTANYGYTF
TRBV20-1	many	TRBJ2-5	-	TGCAGTGCTAGAGATCGAATAGGGGGAGAGACCCAGTACTTC	CSARDRIGGETQYF
TRBV12-3/TRBV12-4	few	TRBJ1-4	-	TGTGCCAGCAGTGTCAGGCGCACTAATGAAAAACTGTTTTTT	CASSVRRTNEKLFF
TRBV20-1	few	TRBJ1-2	-	TGCAGTGCTAGAGATTTTCCGGCAGGAAGCTACACCTTC	CSARDFPAGSYTF
TRBV2	many	TRBJ1-5	-	TGTGCCAGCAGTGAGAACAGCAATCAGCCCCAGCATTTT	CASSENSNQPQHF
TRBV7-9	many	TRBJ2-3	-	TGTGCCAGCAGCTTAGAGGGGGGGAGCGCAGATACGCAGTATTTT	CASSLEGGSADTQYF
TRBV15	-	TRBJ2-3	TRBD2	TGTGCCACCAGCAGAGATGCGGCGGGGGAAACAGATACGCAGTATTTT	CATSRDAAGETDTQYF
TRBV12-3/TRBV12-4	many	TRBJ1-5	-	TGTGCCAGCAGTTTTTCGGCTCAGCCCCAGCATTTT	CASSFSAQPQHF
TRBV12-3/TRBV12-4	many	TRBJ2-1	-	TGTGCCAGCAGCCCGATGGGCCCTCTATCTAACAATGAGCAGTTCTTC	CASSPMGPLSNNEQFF